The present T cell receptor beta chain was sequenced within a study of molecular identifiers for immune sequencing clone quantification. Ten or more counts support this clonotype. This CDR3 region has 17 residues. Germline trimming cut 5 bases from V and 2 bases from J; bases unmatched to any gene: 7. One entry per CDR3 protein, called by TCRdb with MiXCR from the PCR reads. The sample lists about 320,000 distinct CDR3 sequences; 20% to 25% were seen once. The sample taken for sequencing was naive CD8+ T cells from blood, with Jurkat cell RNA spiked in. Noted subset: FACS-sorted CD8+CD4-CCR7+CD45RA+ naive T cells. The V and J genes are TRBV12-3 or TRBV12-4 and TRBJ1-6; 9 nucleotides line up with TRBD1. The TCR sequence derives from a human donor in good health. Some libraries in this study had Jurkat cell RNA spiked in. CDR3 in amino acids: CASSRRDRVTYNSPLHF. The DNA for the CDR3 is TGTGCCAGCAGTCGACGGGACAGGGTAACCTATAATTCACCCCTCCACTTT.